This T cell receptor (beta chain) comes out of a study of chemoradiotherapy in HPV16-positive cancers. Concerning this clone itself: Its antigen is not known.

Germline CDR1 and CDR2: LNHDA and SQIVND (reference sequence). Germline trimming cut 3 bases from V and 5 bases from J; bases unmatched to any gene: 7. This CDR3 region has 15 residues. Whole-study results and caveats: During treatment, candidate HPV-specific clones and E7-related motifs expanded in tumor.

This table comes from immunoSEQ multiplex PCR, and its TCRdb copy is limited to in-frame clones, with some not included. The profile shows approximately 19,000 clones, around 85% of them singletons. The sample consisted of blood, taken from a patient who underwent chemoradiotherapy. The chain is built from TRBV19 and TRBJ2-3; 8 bases are a match to TRBD1. The source of this sequence is a human donor with HPV-associated anogenital cancer. The CDR3 DNA follows: TGTGCCAGTAGTATGCCCCTCGACAGGGGAGATACGCAGTATTTT. Translating it yields CASSMPLDRGDTQYF.